This paragraph covers one TCR beta chain sequence. In the study's own analysis: Quantification of nucleated cells was approximated via reference gene primer amplification. Clones were sequenced by immunoSEQ multiplex PCR, and TCRdb holds only the in-frame ones, with some missing. That table gives V, J and clone size, and the DNA gave D and trimming. The repertoire holds about 210,000 clones, with roughly 78% as singletons. The CDR3 extends over 15 amino acids. V shed 5 bases and J 1 base; nucleotides not matched to a gene: 4. Per the germline V gene, CDR1 is SGHAT and CDR2 is FQNNGV. The sample originates from a study of blood T cell repertoires in COVID-19. Study background: Samples of COVID-19 (acute and convalescent) were obtained from the United States, Italy and Spain.

This sequence joins TRBV11-2 and TRBJ2-3; 9 bases fit TRBD1. This TCR was sampled from a woman aged 40 to 50 with acute or convalescent COVID-19. Sequenced input: peripheral blood. In nucleotides, the CDR3 is TGTGCCAGCAGCGACCGGGACAGGGGCACAGATACGCAGTATTTT. Amino acids: CASSDRDRGTDTQYF.